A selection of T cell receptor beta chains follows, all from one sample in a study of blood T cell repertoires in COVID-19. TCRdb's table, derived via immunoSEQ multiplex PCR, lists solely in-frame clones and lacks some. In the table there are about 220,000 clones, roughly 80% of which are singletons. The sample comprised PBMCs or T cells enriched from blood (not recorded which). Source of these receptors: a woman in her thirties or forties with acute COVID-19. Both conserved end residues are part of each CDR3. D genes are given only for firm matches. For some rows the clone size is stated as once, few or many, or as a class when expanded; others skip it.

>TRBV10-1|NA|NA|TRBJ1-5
TGCGCCAGCAGTGAGTCGGCGGGGCCCCAGCATTTT
CASSESAGPQHF
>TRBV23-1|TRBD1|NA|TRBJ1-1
TGCGCCAGTGAACCGGGACAGGAGGATCCGGGCACTGAAGCTTTCTTT
CASEPGQEDPGTEAFF
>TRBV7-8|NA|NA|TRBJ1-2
TGTGCCAGCAGCTCAGCTACAGGGTATGGCTACACCTTC
CASSSATGYGYTF
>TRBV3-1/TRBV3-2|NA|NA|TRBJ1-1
TGTGCCAGCAGCCTTGATTCCGGGACAAAGGCTTTCTTT
CASSLDSGTKAFF
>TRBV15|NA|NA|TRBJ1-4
TGTGCCACCAGCACCAGTTATAATGAAAAACTGTTTTTT
CATSTSYNEKLFF
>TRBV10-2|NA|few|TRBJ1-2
TGCGCCAGCAGTGAGTATGAGGGCAGCACCTATGGCTACACCTTC
CASSEYEGSTYGYTF
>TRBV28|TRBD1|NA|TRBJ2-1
TGTGCCAGCAGTCTCAGGGGGAATGAGCAGTTCTTC
CASSLRGNEQFF
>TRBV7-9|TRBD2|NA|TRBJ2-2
TGTGCCAGCAGCCCTGGACTAGGAGACACCGGGGAGCTGTTTTTT
CASSPGLGDTGELFF
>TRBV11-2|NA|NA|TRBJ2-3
TGTGCCAGCAGCTTAATTGCGGGGAGCAGCACAGATACGCAGTATTTT
CASSLIAGSSTDTQYF
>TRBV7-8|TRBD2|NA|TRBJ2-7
TGTGCCAGCAGCTTCAGCGGGAGTCGAGAGCAGTACTTC
CASSFSGSREQYF
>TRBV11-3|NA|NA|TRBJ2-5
TGTGCCAGCAGCTTAGGTCGACAGGAGACCCAGTACTTC
CASSLGRQETQYF
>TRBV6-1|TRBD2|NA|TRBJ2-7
TGTGCCAGCAGTGTCCCCGGGACTACGGGGCGACAAGGCTACGAGCAGTACTTC
CASSVPGTTGRQGYEQYF
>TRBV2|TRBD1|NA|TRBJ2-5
TGTGCCAGCACTAAGGGCAGGGGGGAGACCCAGTACTTC
CASTKGRGETQYF
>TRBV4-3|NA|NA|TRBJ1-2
TGCGCCAGCAGCCAGGGTGCGGCCAACTATGGCTACACCTTC
CASSQGAANYGYTF
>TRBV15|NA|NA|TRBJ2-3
TGTGCCACCGCGGGGACCAGGGAAGATACGCAGTATTTT
CATAGTREDTQYF
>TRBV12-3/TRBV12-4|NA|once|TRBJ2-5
TGTGCCAGCAGTCCTCCCTATGGAGAGACCCAGTACTTC
CASSPPYGETQYF
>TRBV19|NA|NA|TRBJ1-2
TGTGCCAGTAAGAATATTCGCCAACTTACTAACTATGGCTACACCTTC
CASKNIRQLTNYGYTF
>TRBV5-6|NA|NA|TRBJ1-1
TGTGCCAGCAGCTCGGCAGGGGTAACTGAAGCTTTCTTT
CASSSAGVTEAFF
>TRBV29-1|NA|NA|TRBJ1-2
TGCAGCGTTGATGCGGGGGTTAATGGCTACACCTTC
CSVDAGVNGYTF